This TCR beta chain appears in the sequencing data of a study of monozygotic twins with inflammatory bowel disease (dated by TCRdb to about 2019). Regarding the complete study: In total, 28 monozygotic twin pairs made up the full study: 19 Danish pairs, all IBD-discordant, plus nine German pairs, of which four were IBD-concordant and five were IBD-discordant. The search for disease-associated traits relied mainly on comparing, within discordant pairs, IBD patients with their genetically identical healthy co-twins. Each individual had, on average, about 151 000 unique TCRalpha sequences and 181 000 unique TCRbeta sequences available for analysis. General study outcomes and caveats: No difference in repertoire similarity was observed between concordant and discordant twins, possibly owing to limited statistical power. IBD patients shared fewer clonotypes with other individuals than healthy twins did, most markedly in patients showing signs of disease activity. Distinction between different T cell subtypes could not be achieved in the analysis. A decrease in TCRbeta repertoire diversity, as measured by inverse Simpson index, was observed in IBD patients compared with their healthy co-twins. The results gave no support for a single strong signal or clonotype linked to IBD. Background noise and inter-individual variability may have been introduced into the repertoires by the differing immunosuppressive treatments among patients.

Based on the germline V gene, the CDR1 and CDR2 sequences are LGHNA and YSLEER. Counted from cysteine to phenylalanine, this CDR3 has 15 amino acids. No nucleotide data were recorded. Comment on this clonotype: Its antigen is unknown.

From each donor, a 2.5 ml peripheral blood sample was drawn into PAXgene tubes and stored at -80 degrees C. Total RNA was isolated from whole blood with the PAXgene blood miRNA kit on an automated QIAcube, without T cell sorting. Peripheral blood from monozygotic twin pairs who were concordant or discordant for inflammatory bowel disease underwent deep TCRalpha and TCRbeta repertoire profiling using unique molecular barcoding. Smoking habits were recorded for all twin pairs, and individuals were classified as current, former or never smokers. The library came from 5' RACE. The input for every TCR library was around 4,000 ng of total RNA. For each sample, cDNA synthesis with SMARTScribe reverse transcriptase was split into eight separate reactions. During cDNA synthesis, unique molecular identifiers containing a 6-nucleotide sample barcode were introduced by template switching. Amplification of TCRalpha and TCRbeta cDNA involved two nested PCRs of about 15 and 9 cycles, and each PCR was followed by bead purification. Before amplification, the cDNA was both treated with uracil DNA-glycosylase and purified with the QIAquick PCR purification kit. The second PCR added Illumina TruSeq-compatible adapters along with sample-specific barcodes. Library quality and concentration were checked on TapeStation and Qubit, and libraries were pooled at about 4.9 ng each. Sequencing of pooled libraries was carried out on an Illumina HiSeq2500 single-index Rapid Run using 2 x 100 bp reads and custom sequencing primers. As for the original processing: UMI-based consensus assembly with MiGEC version 1.2.6 was used to correct PCR and sequencing errors. MiXCR version 2.1.1 handled V(D)J alignment, clonotype assembly and CDR3 extraction. To normalise gene usage, clonotype sharing and MAIT/NKT TCR abundance, the analysis used the top 1000, 10 000 and 20 000 clonotypes per sample. Diversity was computed as the inverse Simpson index with the vegan R package after downsampling to 27 000 UMIs. Paired Mann-Whitney U tests were applied to discordant twin pairs, with Benjamini-Hochberg correction for multiple testing. TCRdb reprocessed the sequencing reads and holds a single record per CDR3 protein sequence, with no DNA. These V and J calls originate from TCRdb's pipeline instead of the authors' own analysis. This sample's table has entries for about 300,000 distinct CDR3 sequences. About 5% of the sample goes to the ten largest clones.

The sequence links TRBV4-3 to TRBJ2-7; with no DNA, the TCRdb D assignment of TRBD1 cannot be verified. The sequence was obtained from a human donor with ulcerative colitis or Crohn's disease, or a healthy co-twin of an affected twin (not recorded which). Sequenced material: blood. The CDR3 in this case is CASSQDIGRGGEQYF.